This TCR beta chain was captured in a study of T cell responses to AZD1222 COVID-19 vaccine (dated by TCRdb to the early 2020s). For the wider study: A total of 230 to 250 trial participants underwent TCR sequencing, of whom around 210 had received two doses of AZD1222 and 26 had received two doses of the MenACWY control vaccine. Trial participants were enrolled into age subgroups of 18-55, 56-69 and 70-plus years, which contained 148, 28 and 57 TCR-sequenced participants, respectively. What the study reported, not specific to this receptor: Conclusions about previously exposed vaccinees were limited because only six AZD1222 recipients were SARS-CoV-2 seropositive at baseline. Reportedly, almost half of the unique spike-specific TCRs recognized epitopes lying outside the regions that are mutated in the B.1.351 and B.1.1.7 variants. After two AZD1222 doses, spike-specific TCR breadth and depth were significantly higher than at day 0 and than in MenACWY recipients. Most participants were white British and females outnumbered males, and the authors suggested that clonal diversity may have been underestimated. The 56-69-year group was small, and its depth increase did not reach significance, likely because of low power. CD4 TCRs associated with the vaccine covered the entire spike protein, and the dominant responses were in regions 160-218 and 743-854. Because no day 14 peak-response samples were available, repertoires were characterized only after the peak T cell response.

The time point label for this specimen denotes: about 28 days (+/-7) after the second vaccine dose. AZD1222 recipients whose second dose came at about 4 weeks and those whose second dose came at about 12 weeks were combined into one group, since spike-specific TCR depth and breadth did not differ between the two schedules. Samples from vaccinated people were obtained from the UK trials COV001 and COV002, which included a single-blind randomized controlled phase 2/3 trial of AZD1222 (ChAdOx1 nCoV-19) in healthy adults. For TCRbeta chain sequencing, PBMC samples from trial participants were taken at day 0 and at day 28 after the second dose. Relative to germline, V is 5 bases shorter and J is 6 bases shorter, with 25 bases between their ends. The germline V gene provides CDR1 MDHEN and CDR2 SYDVKM. Taken from cysteine to phenylalanine, the CDR3 has 18 residues. Left in the record is the CDR3 DNA by itself, 54 bases read in frame from the first base.

On this clone itself: Its antigen has not been determined. No base quality information exists; no much larger clone differs at one position.

The CDR3 regions of human TCRbeta chains were subjected to immunosequencing. In the authors' own workflow: Repertoire TCRs were checked for matches against a reference library of SARS-CoV-2-specific TCRs that had been generated using the MIRA antigen-specificity platform. Breadth was defined as the fraction of unique TCRs that were SARS-CoV-2-associated, and depth was defined as the fraction of total T cells that were SARS-CoV-2-associated. Using the MIRA data, every spike-specific TCR was mapped to the spike region that the TCR reacted to and assigned to either a CD4 or a CD8 class. Log10-transformed breadth and depth values were compared by one-way ANOVA with Sidak's multiple comparisons tests. The table comes from immuneACCESS by way of TCRdb, which keeps in-frame sequences with V and J called. Part of the clones is missing from these tables; in studies checked, under half for an unresolved V gene and the rest for unknown reasons. V, J and clone size are taken as reported in that table, and D and trimming were inferred from the DNA itself. Recorded for this sample are some 180,000 clones; roughly 91% of them occurred a single time. Of the sample, approximately 1.9% falls within the top ten clones.

The rearrangement joined TRBV28 to TRBJ1-4; the D gene is perhaps TRBD1, on 6 matching bases. The source of this sequence is an adult who received the AZD1222 COVID-19 vaccine. The sample here was peripheral blood, taken 28 days after the second AZD1222 dose. The CDR3 protein: CASSRWDIQKMEDEKLFF. The DNA sequence is TGTGCCAGCAGTCGGTGGGACATCCAAAAGATGGAGGATGAAAAACTGTTTTTT.